The next 21 T cell receptor beta chains were all read from a single sample in a study of human T cells and chemical hapten exposure. Time point given: healthy volunteer bleed at 6 weeks. Total RNA came from unfractionated whole blood. TCRdb analysed the RACE reads with MiXCR anew, one entry per CDR3 protein. Of around 80,000 distinct CDR3 sequences detected, under 10% appear once; the ten largest clones hold around 1.4%. What was sequenced was whole blood. The source of these receptors is a male donor in good health. Some clones in this sample may be carry-over from other donors' samples.

This clonotype has more than one count but fewer than ten. The genes are TRBV27 and TRBJ2-1; 10 bases align to TRBD1. This CDR3 region has 18 residues. Germline V gene sequence: CDR1 MNHEY, CDR2 SMNVEV (reference sequence). The ends lost 2 bases at V and 6 bases at J; junction bases unmatched: 13. The CDR3 protein is CASSLIPGQGGYGNEQFF. The DNA for the CDR3 is TGTGCCAGCAGTTTAATCCCCGGACAGGGGGGATATGGCAATGAGCAGTTCTTC.

This clonotype was counted ten times or more. The genes are TRBV29-1 and TRBJ1-5, with D possibly being TRBD1 (5 bases). Germline CDR1 SQVTM, CDR2 ANQGSEA. The V and J ends lost 5 bases and 0 bases respectively, with 20 bases between them. The CDR3 is 17 amino acids. DNA of the CDR3: TGCAGCGTTTTTGCAAGGCAGGGTTTTTGTAGCAATCAGCCCCAGCATTTT. Its translation: CSVFARQGFCSNQPQHF.

This sequence joins TRBV20-1 and TRBJ1-1, with unresolved D. The CDR3 consists of 12 residues. V was cut by 0 bases and J by 7 bases, with 9 bases left in between. Germline-derived CDR1 and CDR2 are DFQATT and SNEGSKA (reference sequence). The chain's CDR3 is CSARDRHLEAFF. The CDR3, as DNA: TGCAGTGCTAGAGATCGCCACCTTGAAGCTTTCTTT.

The chain combines TRBV3-1 with TRBJ1-1; no definite D call. The CDR3 has 13 residues. With 4 bases removed from V and 5 bases from J, the gap between germline ends came to 11 bases. Germline V gene sequence: CDR1 LGHDT, CDR2 YNNKEL (reference sequence). CDR3 sequence reads: CASSLSTGTEAFF. The CDR3 bases are TGTGCCAGCAGCCTATCGACCGGGACTGAAGCTTTCTTT.

The sample holds a few counts of this clonotype. The chain is built from TRBV7-2 and TRBJ1-5; D possibly corresponds to TRBD1 (6 bases). CDR1 is SGHTA and CDR2 is FQGNSA in the germline V gene. The CDR3 loop spans 14 amino acids. V lost 5 bases and J lost 5, with 13 bases in between. The CDR3 nucleotides are TGTGCCAGCAGCCGTGGACAGCGGGATCAGCCCCAGCATTTT. Its translation is CASSRGQRDQPQHF.

This clonotype was counted a few times. The chain recombines TRBV11-1 with TRBJ2-5, with D tentatively TRBD2 (5 bases). Trimming left V 2 bases short and J 4 bases short, with 20 bases between. Germline values: CDR1 SGHAT, CDR2 FQDESV (reference sequence). This CDR3 contains 17 residues. CDR3 sequence reads: CASSLSRWSVGGETQYF. For the CDR3, the DNA is TGTGCCAGCAGCTTATCCAGGTGGTCGGTAGGAGGAGAGACCCAGTACTTC.

This chain links TRBV12-3 or TRBV12-4 with TRBJ1-5; the D is unclear. This CDR3 contains 14 residues. Trimming pared 8 bases from V and 0 bases from J, leaving 11 bases between. The CDR3 nucleotides are TGTGCCAGCTCGGAGTCGAATAGCAATCAGCCCCAGCATTTT. This gives the protein CASSESNSNQPQHF.

The V gene is TRBV4-3, the J gene TRBJ2-3, with D possibly matching TRBD1 (5 bases). V was shortened by 0 bases and J by 2 bases, with 9 bases between the two germline ends. Germline CDR1 is LGHNA and CDR2 is YSLEER. This CDR3 comprises 15 residues. For the CDR3, the DNA is TGCGCCAGCAGCCAAGAAGACAGCCCCACAGATACGCAGTATTTT. The encoded protein is CASSQEDSPTDTQYF.

This clonotype has more than one count but fewer than ten. The rearrangement uses TRBV7-8 and TRBJ1-5; a weak D match, TRBD1 (6 bases). CDR3 size: 17 residues. V lost 4 bases to trimming and J lost 0 bases, with 16 bases between them. Germline CDR1 SGHVS, CDR2 FQNEAQ. This chain's CDR3 is CASSSTGGLISNQPQHF. Written as DNA, the CDR3 is TGTGCCAGCAGCTCGACAGGAGGCCTTATTAGCAATCAGCCCCAGCATTTT.

The chain links TRBV12-3 or TRBV12-4 to TRBJ1-1, with a weak D call TRBD1 (5 bases). Trimming took 8 bases from V and 3 from J, leaving 19 bases between them. The CDR3 totals 15 residues. The CDR3 is CASALTAGGYTEAFF. The CDR3 region has the DNA TGTGCCAGCGCTTTGACGGCGGGGGGGTACACTGAAGCTTTCTTT.

This chain joins TRBV9 and TRBJ1-5; unclear D gene. Per the germline V gene, CDR1 is SGDLS and CDR2 is YYNGEE. V was cut by 4 bases and J by 5 bases, with 4 bases left in between. This CDR3 has 11 amino acids. For the CDR3, the DNA is TGTGCCAGCAGCTCTTATCAGCCCCAGCATTTT. This sequence encodes CASSSYQPQHF.

This clonotype was observed at least ten times. J is TRBJ1-5 and V is TRBV28; TRBD1 might be the D (5 bases). The CDR3 has 15 residues. Deletions cut 6 bases from V and 2 bases from J, with 14 bases between. Germline-derived CDR1 and CDR2 are MDHEN and SYDVKM. The CDR3 DNA follows: TGTGCCAGCAGGAGTGGGGGGGAAGGCAATCAGCCCCAGCATTTT. This gives the protein CASRSGGEGNQPQHF.

V is TRBV5-1 and J is TRBJ1-2; no definite D call. The CDR3 length is 15 residues. Germline CDR1 is SGHRS and CDR2 is YFSETQ. Trimming left V 0 bases short and J 0 bases short, with 9 bases between. This CDR3 reads CASSLGGSSNYGYTF. CDR3 nucleotides: TGCGCCAGCAGCTTGGGCGGCTCTTCTAACTATGGCTACACCTTC.

This clonotype has at least ten counts. The gene calls are TRBV6-2 or TRBV6-3 and TRBJ1-6, with 11 bases lining up with TRBD1. After removal of 3 bases from V and 10 bases from J, the junction contained 8 bases not matched to a gene. Looked up from germline, CDR1 is MNHEY and CDR2 is SVGEGT. This CDR3 has 16 residues. CDR3 region: CASSYPGQGEVSPLHF. In DNA, the CDR3 is TGTGCCAGCAGTTATCCGGGACAGGGGGAAGTGTCACCCCTCCACTTT.

The chain couples TRBV29-1 to TRBJ2-4, with TRBD1 matching over 8 bases. Losses at the gene ends were 1 base for V and 7 bases for J; bases not matched to a gene: 3. From germline, CDR1 is SQVTM and CDR2 ANQGSEA. The CDR3 sequence is 13 residues long. The CDR3 reads CSVEGRQGNIQYF. The CDR3 coding sequence is TGCAGCGTTGAAGGCCGACAGGGGAACATTCAGTACTTC.

This clonotype was detected ten times or more. The V gene is TRBV20-1, the J gene TRBJ1-3, with D maybe TRBD1 (6 bases). The germline gives CDR1 DFQATT, CDR2 SNEGSKA (reference sequence). This CDR3 has 13 amino acids. Trimming removed 4 bases from V and 4 bases from J, with 11 bases in between. The CDR3 here is CSANRDEGNTIYF. CDR3 coding DNA: TGCAGTGCTAACAGGGACGAAGGAAACACCATATATTTT.

This clonotype occurred a few times. This chain links TRBV27 with TRBJ2-1; a weak D match, TRBD2 (6 bases). Germline CDR1 reads MNHEY; CDR2 reads SMNVEV (reference sequence). This CDR3 comprises 15 residues. V was pared by 3 bases and J by 0 bases, with 9 bases between. CDR3 in amino acids: CASSFRGSSYNEQFF. DNA for the CDR3: TGTGCCAGCAGTTTCCGGGGGAGCTCCTACAATGAGCAGTTCTTC.

V gene TRBV20-1 combines with J gene TRBJ1-4; no definite D call. CDR1 is DFQATT, CDR2 SNEGSKA, per germline (reference sequence). V gave up 1 base and J gave up 0 bases, with 9 bases separating them. This CDR3 comprises 15 residues. The CDR3 is CSARAQTATNEKLFF. CDR3 DNA: TGCAGTGCTAGAGCGCAGACTGCAACTAATGAAAAACTGTTTTTT.

This clonotype was seen more than once but under ten times. V gene TRBV10-3 combines with J gene TRBJ2-1, with 9 bases aligning to TRBD2. From germline, CDR1 is ENHRY and CDR2 SYGVKD. The CDR3 spans 16 residues. V trimming: 3 bases; J trimming: 3 bases; junction bases outside the gene matches: 6. CDR3 nucleotides: TGTGCCATCAGTGACGGCGGGAGGGCGGTCTACAATGAGCAGTTCTTC. Encoded protein: CAISDGGRAVYNEQFF.

This clonotype has ten or more counts. The chain recombines TRBV28 with TRBJ1-1; D is uncertain. The CDR3 covers 14 residues. Trimming pared 5 bases from V and 6 bases from J, leaving 16 bases between. Germline assignment: CDR1 MDHEN and CDR2 SYDVKM. This chain's CDR3 is CASSRSRGPAEAFF. In DNA, the CDR3 is TGTGCCAGCAGTCGTAGTCGGGGTCCCGCTGAAGCTTTCTTT.

This clonotype occurred a few times. The chain combines TRBV10-2 with TRBJ1-1; possible D gene TRBD1, 6 bases. The V end lost 4 bases, the J end lost 3 bases, and 18 bases lay between the germline ends. There are 16 residues in the CDR3. Per the germline V gene, CDR1 is WSHSY and CDR2 is SAAADI. In nucleotides, the CDR3 is TGCGCCAGCAGTGGATCGACCAGGGGAAAGGACACTGAAGCTTTCTTT. Translated, it gives CASSGSTRGKDTEAFF.